The 31 T cell receptor beta chains below were found in one sample sequenced in a study of T cell repertoires in cytomegalovirus infection. From the reads, TCRdb called clonotypes with MiXCR, one entry per CDR3 protein. The sample has 300,000 to 400,000 distinct CDR3 sequences, about a sixth seen once; the top ten hold less than 9.5%. The sequencing input was PBMCs. These receptors were obtained from a human donor in good health (CMV status not recorded). Some clones in this sample may be carry-over from other donors' samples.

The V and J genes are TRBV24-1 and TRBJ2-1; D is ambiguous. Germline loops: CDR1 KGHDR, CDR2 SFDVKD. The V end was cut by 3 bases, the J end by 0 bases, with 11 bases between. There are 16 residues in the CDR3. CDR3 coding DNA: TGTGCCACCAGTGATAATTCTGTCGGCTCCTACAATGAGCAGTTCTTC. It is translated as CATSDNSVGSYNEQFF.

J is TRBJ1-1 and V is TRBV12-3 or TRBV12-4; D uncertain. This CDR3 spans 13 amino acids. With 1 base removed from V and 11 bases from J, the gap between germline ends came to 14 bases. This CDR3 reads CASSLGLREEAFF. CDR3 DNA sequence: TGTGCCAGCAGTTTAGGGTTGCGGGAGGAGGCTTTCTTT.

The V gene is TRBV4-3, the J gene TRBJ2-5; 10 positions agree with TRBD2. The CDR3 spans 16 residues. Trimming cost V 4 bases and J 4 bases; bases outside gene matches: 9. The germline gives CDR1 LGHNA, CDR2 YSLEER. The CDR3 bases are TGCGCCAGCAGCCCACGCCGGGCTAGCGGGAGAGAGACCCAGTACTTC. Its translation: CASSPRRASGRETQYF.

This clonotype was found a few times. The CDR3 loop is CASSVGRDSYEQYF. Written as DNA, the CDR3 is TGTGCCAGCAGTGTCGGACGGGATTCCTACGAGCAGTACTTC. The rearrangement uses TRBV2 and TRBJ2-7; a possible D gene is TRBD2 (5 bases). Looked up from germline, CDR1 is SNHLY and CDR2 is FYNNEI. The CDR3 extends over 14 amino acids. Trimming removed 4 bases from V and 1 base from J, with 11 bases in between.

This clonotype was recorded a few times. V usage is TRBV12-3 or TRBV12-4 and J usage is TRBJ1-6, with 7 bases lining up with TRBD1. This CDR3 region has 18 residues. The ends lost 5 bases at V and 0 bases at J; junction bases unmatched: 10. The CDR3 DNA sequence: TGTGCCAGCAGTGAGACAGGGCCTCTTTTCTCCTATAATTCACCCCTCCACTTT. This gives the protein CASSETGPLFSYNSPLHF.

This clonotype has a handful of counts. V usage is TRBV20-1 and J usage is TRBJ2-1; no reliable D call. There are 12 residues in the CDR3. V was cut by 6 bases and J by 8 bases, with 14 bases left in between. The V gene's germline CDR1 is DFQATT and CDR2 SNEGSKA (reference sequence). The CDR3 DNA is TGCAGTGCCAGGTTGGACGAGGATGAGCAGTTCTTC. As protein: CSARLDEDEQFF.

The rearrangement joins TRBV18 to TRBJ1-4; D is unclear. From germline, CDR1 is KGHSH and CDR2 LQKENI. CDR3 length: 13 residues. V was shortened by 2 bases and J by 8 bases, with 9 bases between the two germline ends. The CDR3 is CASSPGLDEKLFF. The CDR3 nucleotides are TGTGCCAGCTCACCAGGGCTCGACGAAAAACTGTTTTTT. Filled out from reference TRBV18 and TRBJ1-4, the complete variable domain reads NAGVMQNPRHLVRRRGQEARLRCSPMKGHSHVYWYRQLPEEGLKFMVYLQKENIIDESGMPKERFSAEFPKEGPSILRIQQVVRGDSAAYFCASSPGLDEKLFFGSGTQLSVL.

This clonotype was seen more than once but under ten times. This chain connects TRBV15 to TRBJ1-5; D unclear. Trimming removed 5 bases at V and 7 bases at J, with 12 bases between. This CDR3 is 13 amino acids long. The V gene's germline CDR1 is LNHNV and CDR2 YYDKDF (reference sequence). The CDR3 region has the DNA TGTGCCACCAGCCCTATGAGAGCGCAGCCCCAGCATTTT. It is translated as CATSPMRAQPQHF.

This clonotype was counted many times. The gene calls are TRBV5-6 and TRBJ2-7; a weak D match, TRBD2 (6 bases). CDR3 length equals 14 residues. The V and J ends lost 1 base and 0 bases respectively, with 8 bases between them. Per germline, CDR1 SGHDT and CDR2 YYEEEE. The CDR3 region is CASSLRGISYEQYF. The DNA for the CDR3 is TGTGCCAGCAGCTTGCGGGGGATCTCCTACGAGCAGTACTTC.

This clonotype came up many times. This chain joins TRBV12-3 or TRBV12-4 and TRBJ2-1; unclear D gene. CDR3 length: 17 residues. V shed 3 bases and J shed 4 bases, with 19 bases lying between them. The chain's CDR3 is CASSFEAALRDYNEQFF. In DNA, the CDR3 is TGTGCCAGCAGTTTCGAGGCAGCCTTGAGAGATTACAATGAGCAGTTCTTC.

This clonotype was seen a handful of times. The chain is built from TRBV7-9 and TRBJ2-1; 13 positions agree with TRBD2. Germline V CDR1 and CDR2: SEHNR, FQNEAQ (reference sequence). CDR3 length: 16 residues. The trim removed 5 bases at V and 1 base at J, leaving 2 bases unmatched. This chain's CDR3 is CASSATSGGSYNEQFF. For the CDR3, the DNA is TGTGCCAGCAGCGCGACTAGCGGGGGGTCCTACAATGAGCAGTTCTTC.

This clonotype came up a few times. This chain links TRBV5-6 with TRBJ2-5, with D uncertain. Germline lookup yields CDR1 SGHDT and CDR2 YYEEEE. This CDR3 comprises 14 residues. With 0 bases removed from V and 7 bases from J, the gap between germline ends came to 13 bases. The CDR3 sequence: CASSLGLDVATQYF. Written as DNA, the CDR3 is TGTGCCAGCAGCTTGGGTCTGGACGTGGCGACCCAGTACTTC.

This clonotype was counted a few times. The rearrangement links TRBV20-1 to TRBJ2-7, with TRBD1 identical over 10 bases. The CDR3 spans 14 residues. V was pared by 3 bases and J by 4 bases, with 6 bases of the junction left unmatched. Germline V CDR1 and CDR2: DFQATT, SNEGSKA (reference sequence). The CDR3 region is CSASGTGDFYEQYF. In DNA, the CDR3 is TGCAGTGCTAGTGGGACAGGGGATTTTTACGAGCAGTACTTC.

This chain links TRBV11-2 with TRBJ2-7, with 9 bases lining up with TRBD2. There are 14 residues in the CDR3. Germline-derived CDR1 and CDR2 are SGHAT and FQNNGV. The trim removed 5 bases at V and 4 bases at J, leaving 6 bases unmatched. CDR3 sequence: CASSAQAGGYEQYF. The DNA of the CDR3 is TGTGCCAGCAGCGCCCAGGCGGGAGGGTACGAGCAGTACTTC.

V and J are TRBV5-4 and TRBJ1-6; 7 nucleotides line up with TRBD1. CDR1 and CDR2 from the germline V gene are SGHNT and YYREEE (reference sequence). CDR3 length: 15 amino acids. The ends lost 0 bases at V and 6 bases at J; junction bases unmatched: 3. The CDR3 loop reads CASSLAGQPNSPLHF. The CDR3 coding sequence is TGTGCCAGCAGCTTGGCGGGACAGCCTAATTCACCCCTCCACTTT.

Many counts were recorded for this clonotype. The chain carries TRBV28 and TRBJ2-3; no definite D call. V lost 5 bases and J 0 bases, leaving 12 bases between the germline ends. The CDR3 runs to 15 residues. Germline V CDR1 and CDR2: MDHEN, SYDVKM. The CDR3 DNA is TGTGCCAGCAGTCCTCTGAGACTCAGCACAGATACGCAGTATTTT. Amino acid sequence: CASSPLRLSTDTQYF.

This clonotype was seen many times. V usage is TRBV7-2 and J usage is TRBJ2-7; D is possibly TRBD2 (6 bases). Germline V CDR1 and CDR2: SGHTA, FQGNSA. V lost 5 bases to trimming and J lost 12 bases, with 20 bases between them. CDR3 length: 13 amino acids. This chain's CDR3 is CASSQYKTSAAYF. Written as DNA, the CDR3 is TGTGCCAGCAGCCAATATAAGACTAGTGCTGCGTACTTC.

At least ten counts were recorded for this clonotype. V usage is TRBV10-3 and J usage is TRBJ2-7, with D possibly matching TRBD2 (5 bases). V was cut by 6 bases and J by 6 bases, with 15 bases left in between. This CDR3 contains 13 residues. Germline V gives CDR1 ENHRY, CDR2 SYGVKD. CDR3 nucleotides: TGTGCCATCAGGACTAAGGGCGACGGCGAGCAGTACTTC. Translated: CAIRTKGDGEQYF.

This clonotype has at least ten counts. The rearrangement uses TRBV12-3 or TRBV12-4 and TRBJ2-7; maybe TRBD2 (6 bases). The CDR3 runs 14 residues. Trimming removed 5 bases at V and 1 base at J, with 12 bases between. The CDR3 DNA is TGTGCCAGCAGTGTGGGTCGGGAGTCCTACGAGCAGTACTTC. This sequence encodes CASSVGRESYEQYF.

This clonotype came up many times. The chain uses TRBV7-6 and TRBJ2-5; D unresolved. This CDR3 comprises 14 residues. Trimming pared 3 bases from V and 1 base from J, leaving 9 bases between. From germline, CDR1 is SGHVS and CDR2 FNYEAQ. The CDR3 here is CASSLLGGQETQYF. The CDR3 nucleotides are TGTGCCAGCAGCTTGTTGGGCGGCCAAGAGACCCAGTACTTC. The variable domain in full, with the rest retrieved from reference TRBV7-6 and TRBJ2-5, is GAGVSQSPRYKVTKRGQDVALRCDPISGHVSLYWYRQALGQGPEFLTYFNYEAQQDKSGLPNDRFSAERPEGSISTLTIQRTEQRDSAMYRCASSLLGGQETQYFGPGTRLLVL.

The chain uses TRBV15 and TRBJ2-3; TRBD1 aligns across 10 bases. The germline V gene encodes CDR1 LNHNV and CDR2 YYDKDF (reference sequence). This CDR3 has 14 residues. The junction had 5 bases not matched to a gene; V was cut back by 8 bases and J by 3 bases. The CDR3 sequence is CATAMGQGTDTQYF. CDR3 bases: TGTGCCACCGCGATGGGACAGGGGACAGATACGCAGTATTTT.

The chain employs TRBV7-6 and TRBJ2-7; the D is unclear. Trimming took 4 bases from V and 4 from J, leaving 11 bases between them. Germline lookup yields CDR1 SGHVS and CDR2 FNYEAQ. This CDR3 is 13 amino acids long. The CDR3 DNA follows: TGTGCCAGCAGCTCCAGAGAAAAATACGAGCAGTACTTC. As protein: CASSSREKYEQYF.

Ten or more counts support this clonotype. This sequence joins TRBV18 and TRBJ2-5; tentatively, D is TRBD1 (6 bases). Germline V lookup: CDR1 KGHSH, CDR2 LQKENI. This CDR3 contains 14 residues. V was trimmed by 3 bases and J by 5 bases, leaving 13 bases between them. Here the CDR3 DNA reads TGTGCCAGCTCACCGGACAGATCCCATGAGACCCAGTACTTC. Its translation: CASSPDRSHETQYF.

This clonotype has a count of ten or more. The gene calls are TRBV28 and TRBJ1-2; 8 bases align to TRBD1. Per the germline V gene, CDR1 is MDHEN and CDR2 is SYDVKM. The CDR3 runs to 14 residues. The J segment lost 7 bases and the V segment lost 8 bases, leaving 12 bases of the junction unmatched. The CDR3 sequence: CASYSLGQGSGYTF. CDR3 in DNA: TGTGCCAGCTATAGTCTCGGACAGGGCTCTGGCTACACCTTC.

The V gene is TRBV6-2 or TRBV6-3, the J gene TRBJ2-1; D may be TRBD1 (6 bases). The length of the CDR3 is 15 residues. Germline lookup yields CDR1 MNHEY and CDR2 SVGEGT. The V and J ends lost 6 bases and 0 bases respectively, with 12 bases between them. The CDR3 loop is CASRLQGASYNEQFF. The CDR3, as DNA: TGTGCCAGCAGGCTACAGGGAGCCTCCTACAATGAGCAGTTCTTC.

This clonotype has a single count. The rearrangement joins TRBV7-4 to TRBJ1-4; possible D gene TRBD1, 5 bases. Germline CDR1 is SGHVT and CDR2 is SQSDAQ. The CDR3 has 15 residues. V gave up 2 bases and J gave up 7 bases, with 14 bases separating them. The CDR3: CASSLPGAHGEKLFF. The DNA of the CDR3 is TGTGCCAGCAGCTTACCCGGGGCGCATGGTGAAAAACTGTTTTTT.

This chain joins TRBV2 and TRBJ2-7; 7 nucleotides align to TRBD1. The trim removed 7 bases at V and 5 bases at J, leaving 11 bases unmatched. The CDR3 length is 14 residues. CDR1 is SNHLY and CDR2 is FYNNEI in the germline V gene. The CDR3 coding sequence is TGTGCCAGCATTCCCCACAGGGGTTACCACGAGCAGTACTTC. This translates into CASIPHRGYHEQYF.

The table lists this clonotype with many counts. V is TRBV4-1 and J is TRBJ1-1; D remains unclear. The CDR3 length is 15 residues. From germline, CDR1 is MGHRA and CDR2 YSYEKL. The V end was cut by 3 bases, the J end by 4 bases, with 15 bases between. The CDR3 DNA follows: TGCGCCAGCAGCCAGGCTTGGGGTCTCGTCACTGAAGCTTTCTTT. Protein product: CASSQAWGLVTEAFF.

In its sample, this clonotype was seen many times. The V gene is TRBV7-2, the J gene TRBJ1-2, with a tentative D call TRBD1 (5 bases). V was cut by 0 bases and J by 3 bases, with 11 bases left in between. The length of the CDR3 is 15 residues. Germline CDR1 SGHTA, CDR2 FQGNSA. The CDR3 is CASSLAGTEYYGYTF. CDR3 DNA sequence: TGTGCCAGCAGCTTAGCCGGGACGGAATACTATGGCTACACCTTC.

This clonotype showed up just a few times. V usage is TRBV10-3 and J usage is TRBJ2-7; tentatively, D is TRBD2 (5 bases). V lost 4 bases to trimming and J lost 4 bases, with 11 bases between them. Germline CDR1 and CDR2: ENHRY and SYGVKD. CDR3 size: 13 residues. The CDR3 nucleotides read TGTGCCATCAGTGGGCCGCCGGGGTACGAGCAGTACTTC. This codes for CAISGPPGYEQYF.

This clonotype was detected many times. The chain carries TRBV28 and TRBJ1-2; D ambiguous. CDR1 is MDHEN and CDR2 is SYDVKM in the germline V gene. Trimming took off 2 bases at V and 3 bases at J, with 4 bases between the two ends. This CDR3 is 12 amino acids long. CDR3 region: CASSLRDYGYTF. The CDR3 bases are TGTGCCAGCAGTTTACGGGACTATGGCTACACCTTC.